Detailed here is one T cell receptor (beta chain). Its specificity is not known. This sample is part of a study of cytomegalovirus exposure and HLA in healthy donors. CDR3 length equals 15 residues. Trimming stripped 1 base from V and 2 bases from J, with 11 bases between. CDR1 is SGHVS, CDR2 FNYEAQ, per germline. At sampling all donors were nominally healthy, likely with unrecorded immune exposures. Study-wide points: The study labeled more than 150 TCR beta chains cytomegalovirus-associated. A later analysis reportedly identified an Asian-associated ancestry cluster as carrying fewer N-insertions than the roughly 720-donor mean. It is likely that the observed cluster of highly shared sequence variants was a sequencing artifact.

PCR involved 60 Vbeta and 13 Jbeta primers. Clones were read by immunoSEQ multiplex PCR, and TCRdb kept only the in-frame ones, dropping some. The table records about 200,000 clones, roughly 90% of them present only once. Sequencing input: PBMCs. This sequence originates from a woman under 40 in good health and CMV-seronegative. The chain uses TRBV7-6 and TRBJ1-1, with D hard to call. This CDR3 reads CASSLGWAENTEAFF. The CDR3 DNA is TGTGCCAGCAGCTTAGGGTGGGCAGAAAACACTGAAGCTTTCTTT.